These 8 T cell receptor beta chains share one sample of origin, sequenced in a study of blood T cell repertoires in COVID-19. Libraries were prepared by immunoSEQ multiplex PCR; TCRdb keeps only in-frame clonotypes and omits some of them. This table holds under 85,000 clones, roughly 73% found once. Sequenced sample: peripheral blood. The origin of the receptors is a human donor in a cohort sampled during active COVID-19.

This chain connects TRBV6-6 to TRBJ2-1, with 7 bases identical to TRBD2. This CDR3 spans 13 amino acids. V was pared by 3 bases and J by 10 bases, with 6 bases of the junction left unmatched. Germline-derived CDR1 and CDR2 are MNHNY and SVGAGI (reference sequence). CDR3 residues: CASSYGEGREQFF. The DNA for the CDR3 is TGTGCCAGCAGTTATGGGGAGGGACGCGAGCAGTTCTTC.

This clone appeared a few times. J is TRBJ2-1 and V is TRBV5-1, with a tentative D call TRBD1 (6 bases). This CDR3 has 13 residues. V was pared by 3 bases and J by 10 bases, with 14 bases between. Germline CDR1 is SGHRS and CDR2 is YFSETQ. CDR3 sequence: CASSYVPGTEQFF. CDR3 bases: TGCGCCAGCAGCTATGTACCCGGGACAGAGCAGTTCTTC.

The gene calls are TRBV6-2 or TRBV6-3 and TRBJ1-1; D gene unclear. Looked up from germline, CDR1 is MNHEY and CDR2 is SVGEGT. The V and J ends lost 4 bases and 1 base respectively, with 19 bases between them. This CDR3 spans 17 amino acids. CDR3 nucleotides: TGTGCCAGCAGTTCTATTACCCTAGCGGAGGCGAACACTGAAGCTTTCTTT. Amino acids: CASSSITLAEANTEAFF.

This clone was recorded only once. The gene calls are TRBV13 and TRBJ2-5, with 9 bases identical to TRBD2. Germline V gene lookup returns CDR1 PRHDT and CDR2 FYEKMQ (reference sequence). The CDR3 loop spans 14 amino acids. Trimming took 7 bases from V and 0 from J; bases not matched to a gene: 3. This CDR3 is CASKVAGDQETQYF. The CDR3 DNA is TGTGCCAGCAAGGTAGCGGGGGACCAAGAGACCCAGTACTTC.

The CDR3 here is CASSLTGREQYF. CDR3 DNA: TGTGCCAGCAGCCTGACAGGGCGCGAGCAGTACTTC. The J gene is TRBJ2-7, the V gene TRBV5-6; 7 bases map to TRBD1. Unmatched junction bases numbered 4, after V lost 4 bases and J lost 6 bases. Per the germline V gene, CDR1 is SGHDT and CDR2 is YYEEEE. This CDR3 spans 12 amino acids.

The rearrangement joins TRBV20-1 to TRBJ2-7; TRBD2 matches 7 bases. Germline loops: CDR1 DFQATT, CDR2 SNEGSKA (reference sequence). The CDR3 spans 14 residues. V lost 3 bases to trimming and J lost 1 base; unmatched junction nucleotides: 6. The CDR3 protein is CSASLASGSYEQYF. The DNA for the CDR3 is TGCAGTGCTAGTCTGGCTAGCGGATCCTACGAGCAGTACTTC.

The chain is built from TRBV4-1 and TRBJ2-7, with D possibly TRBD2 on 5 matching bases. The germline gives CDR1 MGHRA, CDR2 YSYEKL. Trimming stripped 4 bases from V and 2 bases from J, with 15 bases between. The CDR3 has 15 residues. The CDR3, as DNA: TGCGCCAGCAGCCCAACCGAGACTAATCCCTACGAGCAGTACTTC. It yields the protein CASSPTETNPYEQYF.

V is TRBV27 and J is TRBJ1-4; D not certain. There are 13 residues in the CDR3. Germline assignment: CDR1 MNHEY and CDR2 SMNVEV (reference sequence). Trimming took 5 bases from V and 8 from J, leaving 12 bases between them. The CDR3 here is CASSQHGEEKLFF. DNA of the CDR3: TGTGCCAGCAGTCAACACGGGGAAGAAAAACTGTTTTTT.